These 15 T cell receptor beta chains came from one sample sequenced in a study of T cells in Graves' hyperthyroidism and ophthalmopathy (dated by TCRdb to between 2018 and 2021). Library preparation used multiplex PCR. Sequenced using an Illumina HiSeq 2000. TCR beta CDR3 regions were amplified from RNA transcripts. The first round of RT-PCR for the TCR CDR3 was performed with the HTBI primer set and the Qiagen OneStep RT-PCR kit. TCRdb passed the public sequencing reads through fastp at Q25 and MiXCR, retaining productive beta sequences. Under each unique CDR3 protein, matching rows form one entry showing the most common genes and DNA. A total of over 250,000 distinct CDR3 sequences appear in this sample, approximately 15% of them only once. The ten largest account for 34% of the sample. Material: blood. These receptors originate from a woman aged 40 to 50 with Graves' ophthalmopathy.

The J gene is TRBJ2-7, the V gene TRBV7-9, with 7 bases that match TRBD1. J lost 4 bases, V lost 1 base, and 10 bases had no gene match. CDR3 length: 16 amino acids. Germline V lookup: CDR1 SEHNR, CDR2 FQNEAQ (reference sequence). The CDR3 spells CASSLGGGTALYEQYF. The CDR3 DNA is TGTGCCAGCAGCTTAGGGGGTGGGACAGCTCTTTACGAGCAGTACTTC.

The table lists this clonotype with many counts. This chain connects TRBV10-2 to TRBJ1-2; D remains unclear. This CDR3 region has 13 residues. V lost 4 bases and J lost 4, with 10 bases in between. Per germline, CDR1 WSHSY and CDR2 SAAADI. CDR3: CASSGGLGYGYTF. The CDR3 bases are TGCGCCAGCAGTGGGGGTCTCGGCTATGGCTACACCTTC.

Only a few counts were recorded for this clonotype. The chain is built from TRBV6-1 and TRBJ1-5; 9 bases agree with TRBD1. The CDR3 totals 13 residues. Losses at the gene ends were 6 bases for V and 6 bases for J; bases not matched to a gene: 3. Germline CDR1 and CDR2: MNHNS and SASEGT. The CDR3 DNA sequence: TGTGCCAGCAGCCGGGACAGGGTTCAGCCCCAGCATTTT. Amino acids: CASSRDRVQPQHF.

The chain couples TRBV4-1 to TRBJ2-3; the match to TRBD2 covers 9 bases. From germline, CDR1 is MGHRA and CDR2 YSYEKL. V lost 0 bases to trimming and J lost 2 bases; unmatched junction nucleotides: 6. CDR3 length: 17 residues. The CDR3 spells CASSQDPERGATDTQYF. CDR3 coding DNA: TGCGCCAGCAGCCAAGATCCCGAGCGGGGGGCCACAGATACGCAGTATTTT.

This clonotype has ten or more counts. The CDR3 DNA reads TGTGCCAGCAGTTTGTACAGGGTCTATGGCTACACCTTC. It encodes CASSLYRVYGYTF. The chain is built from TRBV12-3 or TRBV12-4 and TRBJ1-2; TRBD1 is a possible D gene (6 bases). The V end lost 3 bases, the J end lost 4 bases, and 9 bases lay between the germline ends. This CDR3 is 13 amino acids long.

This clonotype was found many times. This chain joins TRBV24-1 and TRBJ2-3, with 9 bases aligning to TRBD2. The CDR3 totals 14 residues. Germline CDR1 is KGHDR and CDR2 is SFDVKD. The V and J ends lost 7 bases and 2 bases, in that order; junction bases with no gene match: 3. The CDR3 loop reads CATSSSGVTDTQYF. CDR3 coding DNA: TGTGCCACCAGCTCTAGCGGGGTCACAGATACGCAGTATTTT.

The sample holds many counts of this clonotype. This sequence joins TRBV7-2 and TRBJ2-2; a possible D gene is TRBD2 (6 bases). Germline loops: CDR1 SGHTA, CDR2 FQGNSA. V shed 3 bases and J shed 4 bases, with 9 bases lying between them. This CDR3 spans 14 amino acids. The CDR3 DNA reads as TGTGCCAGCAGCTTGGGACTTTTCACCGGGGAGCTGTTTTTT. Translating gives CASSLGLFTGELFF.

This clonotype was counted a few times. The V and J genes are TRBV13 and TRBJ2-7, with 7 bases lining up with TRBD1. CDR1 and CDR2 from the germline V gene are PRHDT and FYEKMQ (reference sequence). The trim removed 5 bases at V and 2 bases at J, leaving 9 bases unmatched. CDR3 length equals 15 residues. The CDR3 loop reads CASSDRDSEAYEQYF. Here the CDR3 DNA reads TGTGCCAGCAGCGACCGGGACAGTGAAGCCTACGAGCAGTACTTC.

DNA of the CDR3: TGTGCCAGCAGTGAAGCAGGCAGTCTATACCAAGAGACCCAGTACTTC. It yields the protein CASSEAGSLYQETQYF. V gene TRBV6-1 combines with J gene TRBJ2-5; unclear D gene. The length of the CDR3 is 16 residues. Trimming removed 0 bases from V and 0 bases from J, with 11 bases in between. The V gene's germline CDR1 is MNHNS and CDR2 SASEGT.

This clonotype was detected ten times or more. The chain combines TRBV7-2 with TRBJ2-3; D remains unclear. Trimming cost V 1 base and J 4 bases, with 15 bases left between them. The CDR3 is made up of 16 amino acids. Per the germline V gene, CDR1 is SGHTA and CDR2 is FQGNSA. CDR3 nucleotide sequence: TGTGCCAGCAGCTTAGACTCAAGCTTTAGGCCAGATACGCAGTATTTT. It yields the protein CASSLDSSFRPDTQYF.

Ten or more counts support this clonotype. This CDR3 is CASSPRGTPSLTEAFF. The CDR3 nucleotides read TGTGCCAGCTCACCGAGGGGGACACCGTCGTTGACTGAAGCTTTCTTT. This chain uses TRBV7-9 with TRBJ1-1; a possible D gene is TRBD1 (6 bases). Germline V gene data show CDR1 as SEHNR and CDR2 as FQNEAQ (reference sequence). V gave up 8 bases and J gave up 5 bases, with 24 bases separating them. This CDR3 comprises 16 residues. Full variable domain (missing parts from reference TRBV7-9 and TRBJ1-1): DTGVSQNPRHKITKRGQNVTFRCDPISEHNRLYWYRQTLGQGPEFLTYFQNEAQLEKSRLLSDRFSAERPKGSFSTLEIQRTEQGDSAMYLCASSPRGTPSLTEAFFGQGTRLTVV.

CDR3 amino acids: CASSLASGDLILYEQYF. The DNA for the CDR3 is TGCGCCAGCAGCTTGGCTTCTGGCGACTTAATACTCTACGAGCAGTACTTC. The chain carries TRBV5-1 and TRBJ2-7; no clear D gene. Germline V gives CDR1 SGHRS, CDR2 YFSETQ. The CDR3 extends over 17 amino acids. The V end lost 0 bases, the J end lost 3 bases, and 19 bases lay between the germline ends.

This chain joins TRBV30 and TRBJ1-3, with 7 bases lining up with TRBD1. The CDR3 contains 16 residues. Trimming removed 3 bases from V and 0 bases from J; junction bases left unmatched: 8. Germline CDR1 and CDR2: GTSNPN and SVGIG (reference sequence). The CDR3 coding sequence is TGTGCCTGGAGAGAAACAGGGGCTTACTCTGGAAACACCATATATTTT. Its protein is CAWRETGAYSGNTIYF.

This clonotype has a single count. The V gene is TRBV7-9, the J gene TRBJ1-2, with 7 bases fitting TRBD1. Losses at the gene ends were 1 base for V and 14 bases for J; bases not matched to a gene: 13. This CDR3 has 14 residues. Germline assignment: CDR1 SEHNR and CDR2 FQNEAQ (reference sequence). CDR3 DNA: TGTGCCAGCAGCTTAGGGAACCCGACAGGGAAAGAAACCTTC. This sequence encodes CASSLGNPTGKETF.

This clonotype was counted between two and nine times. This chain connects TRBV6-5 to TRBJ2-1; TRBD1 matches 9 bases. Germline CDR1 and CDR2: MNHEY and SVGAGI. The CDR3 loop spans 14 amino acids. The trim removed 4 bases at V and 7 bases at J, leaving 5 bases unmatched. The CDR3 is CASSSGTGINEQFF. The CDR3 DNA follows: TGTGCCAGCAGTTCCGGGACAGGGATTAATGAGCAGTTCTTC.